This T cell receptor (beta chain) was sequenced during a study of OX40 agonist ivuxolimab in advanced cancers. Whole-study findings and limits: Both CD4+ and CD8+ T cell populations in blood had undergone clonal expansion by week 6 at 0.1 to 3.0 mg/kg. Antigens targeted by the expanded peripheral T cells were not determined. In general, CD8+ T cells held more expanded clones than CD4+ did, on average.

The CDR3 length is 12 residues. Trimming cost V 2 bases and J 7 bases, with 6 bases left between them. The germline CDR1 and CDR2 sequences are SGHTA and FQGTGA. Patients with a history of autoimmune disease or on systemic immunosuppression were excluded. Some clones are missing from TCRdb's copy, which holds only in-frame ones; the method was immunoSEQ multiplex PCR. The sample comprises 15,000 to 25,000 clones, 70% to 90% of which are singletons, and about 50% rests with the top ten. On this clone: Its cognate antigen is unknown.

V and J are TRBV7-3 and TRBJ2-1, with no clear D. Source: CD4+ or CD8+ T cells sorted from blood, taken in a trial of the OX40 agonist ivuxolimab. The receptor was derived from an adult with an advanced solid tumor such as melanoma, head and neck, liver or kidney cancer. The CDR3 coding sequence is TGTGCCAGCAGCTTAGTAGGAAATGAGCAGTTCTTC. Translation gives CASSLVGNEQFF.